The TCR beta chain under discussion was sequenced for a study of response to subunit inactivated influenza vaccine. MiXCR, run by TCRdb on the RT-PCR reads, gives a single entry per CDR3 protein. Here the sample spans about 520,000 distinct CDR3 sequences, roughly 7.6% being singletons. Study outcomes and limitations: The study's authors posited that every seasonal influenza vaccination enlists few new T cells.

This clonotype showed up many times. Its specificity is not known. The CDR3 is 14 amino acids. CDR1 is MDHEN and CDR2 is SYDVKM in the germline V gene. The V gene lost 8 bases and the J gene lost 3 bases, with 16 bases spanning the gap. The rearrangement joins TRBV28 to TRBJ2-5; D possibly uses TRBD1 or TRBD2 (6 bases each). The sequence was obtained from a man aged 45 to 75 who received an inactivated influenza vaccine. The material sequenced was PBMCs from blood, taken roughly 24 months after vaccination. CDR3 region: CASAFGGRKETQYF. The CDR3 DNA is TGTGCCAGCGCCTTCGGGGGCCGAAAAGAGACCCAGTACTTC. Using reference TRBV28 and TRBJ2-5 for the parts outside the CDR3, the full variable domain is DVKVTQSSRYLVKRTGEKVFLECVQDMDHENMFWYRQDPGLGLRLIYFSYDVKMKEKGDIPEGYSVSREKKERFSLILESASTNQTSMYLCASAFGGRKETQYFGPGTRLLVL.